The T cell receptor beta chain under discussion was sequenced for a study of T cell responses to AZD1222 COVID-19 vaccine. With respect to this clone: Its antigen is as yet unknown.

Assay used: immunoSEQ multiplex PCR; TCRdb lists only in-frame clones, some missing. This table has some 50,000 clones, roughly 90% appearing once. V was shortened by 4 bases and J by 5 bases, with 12 bases between the two germline ends. Looked up from germline, CDR1 is SGDLS and CDR2 is YYNGEE. The CDR3 extends over 13 amino acids. Researchers grouped second doses given at about 4 or about 12 weeks into one pool. Findings of the study overall: Baseline seropositives among AZD1222 recipients totaled only 5 to 7.

This receptor was taken from an adult who received the AZD1222 COVID-19 vaccine. The chain is built from TRBV9 and TRBJ1-1; D not certain. Source: peripheral blood, taken 28 days after the second AZD1222 dose. In DNA, the CDR3 is TGTGCCAGCAGCTTAGGACGGGCAACTGAAGCTTTCTTT. Residues: CASSLGRATEAFF.